This T cell receptor (beta chain) appears in the sequencing data of a study of beta chain features in type 1 diabetes. Study observations and caveats: Relative to healthy donors, patients appeared to have naive, central memory and Treg TCRB repertoires that were more similar. Lower insertion and higher deletion counts appeared at VDJ junctions in type 1 diabetes patients. Sequencing used cDNA, and cells with high TCR expression could therefore be over-represented.

Roughly 110 mL of blood, on average, came from one heparinised draw per donor. Of the isolated RNA, all was reverse transcribed, and so the sequenced material was expressed TCRB transcripts. Produced via immunoSEQ multiplex PCR; TCRdb's table is partial and in-frame only. The top ten hold 0.72% of the sample, which has about 40,000 clones, about half seen once. With V trimmed by 8 bases and J by 5 bases, 14 bases remained unmatched. The CDR3 extends over 17 amino acids. CDR1 MGHDK and CDR2 SYGVNS come from the germline V gene. As to this clone: Its antigen remains unknown.

The sequence was obtained from a woman aged 18 to 35 in good health. This sequence joins TRBV25-1 and TRBJ2-2, with 10 bases fitting TRBD1. Sequencing was performed on central memory CD4+ T cells from blood. Here the CDR3 reads CASAKRAGQGLTGELFF. The CDR3 nucleotides are TGTGCCAGCGCCAAGAGGGCGGGACAGGGGTTGACCGGGGAGCTGTTTTTT.